The clone carrying this T cell receptor (beta chain) came up once. The test was conducted at deep level. The protocol was immunoSEQ multiplex PCR, while the TCRdb copy is restricted to in-frame clones and leaves out a portion. Of 2.3 million or so clones listed, roughly 93% are singletons. The investigators split CD4+ cells into a CD45RA+ naive subset and a CD45RA-negative memory subset. The data were taken from a study of shared clonotypes between healthy human individuals. The CDR3 is 15 amino acids. Germline CDR1 SNHLY, CDR2 FYNNEI. V lost 1 base, J lost 5 bases, and 14 bases lay in between. The sequenced material came from naive CD4+ T cells from PBMCs. Sample subset: CD45RA+ positively selected. The origin of this receptor is a man aged 18-30 years in good health. Some clones in this sample may be carry-over from other donors' samples. V usage is TRBV2 and J usage is TRBJ2-5; D tentatively fits TRBD1 or TRBD2 (6 bases each). The CDR3 DNA sequence: TGTGCCAGCAGTGAAGGTCCGGGGGCTGGGGAGACCCAGTACTTC. This sequence encodes CASSEGPGAGETQYF.